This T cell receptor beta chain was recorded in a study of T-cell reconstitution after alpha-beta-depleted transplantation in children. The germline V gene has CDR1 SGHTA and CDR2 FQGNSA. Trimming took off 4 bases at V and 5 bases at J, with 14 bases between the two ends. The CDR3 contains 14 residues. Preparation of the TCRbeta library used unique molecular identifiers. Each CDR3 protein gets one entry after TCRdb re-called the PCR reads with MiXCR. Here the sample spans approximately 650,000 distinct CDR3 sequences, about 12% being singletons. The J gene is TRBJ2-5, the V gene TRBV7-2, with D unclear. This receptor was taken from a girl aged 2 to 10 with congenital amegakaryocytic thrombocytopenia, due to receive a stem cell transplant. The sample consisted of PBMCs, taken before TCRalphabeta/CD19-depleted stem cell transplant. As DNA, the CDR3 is TGTGCCAGCAGCTCCTCCCGCGTCGTGGAGACCCAGTACTTC. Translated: CASSSSRVVETQYF.